The rows below give T cell receptor beta chains drawn from one sample of a study of blood T cell repertoires in COVID-19. TCRdb's table, derived via immunoSEQ multiplex PCR, lists solely in-frame clones and lacks some. The table includes hundreds of thousands of clones, roughly 90% detected once. The source material was PBMCs or T cells enriched from blood (not recorded which). The receptors shown here come from a woman between 40 and 50 years old who had recovered from COVID-19. Each CDR3 is given with its conserved first and last residue. Rows give clone size only sometimes, using once, few, many, or a class for an expanded clone.

v_gene	abundance	j_gene	CDR3aa
TRBV2	.	TRBJ2-7	CASSAMLAISYEQYF
TRBV6-5	.	TRBJ2-7	CASSATPGTRNRQYF
TRBV19	.	TRBJ2-1	CASRYGGGWNEQFF
TRBV6-1	.	TRBJ1-3	CASSESRGPQNTIYF
TRBV29-1	.	TRBJ2-7	CSVETSGRASEQYF
TRBV10-3	.	TRBJ1-1	CAASRGQGSDEAFF
TRBV27	.	TRBJ1-2	CASSRDPGQPNYGYTF
TRBV18	.	TRBJ2-3	CASSPNLGADTQYF
TRBV3-1/TRBV3-2	few	TRBJ1-4	CASSKTGDDEKLFF
TRBV19	.	TRBJ2-5	CASSSRRQGPETQYF
TRBV5-1	.	TRBJ2-1	CASSLGLAGGLNEQFF
TRBV9	.	TRBJ1-1	CASSPQGAKGTEAFF
TRBV11-3	once	TRBJ2-7	CASSTTNRGASQYF
TRBV4-1	.	TRBJ1-2	CASSPTQTGNYGYTF
TRBV3-1/TRBV3-2	few	TRBJ1-5	CASSPSGGPSNQPQHF
TRBV5-4	.	TRBJ2-5	CASSWGLGETQYF
TRBV5-4	.	TRBJ2-3	CASGSGEGSTDTQYF
TRBV27	once	TRBJ1-6	CATGNRADSPLHF
TRBV25-1	.	TRBJ1-2	CASSSNGQNYGYTF
TRBV3-1/TRBV3-2	.	TRBJ2-1	CASSNPSRGNEQFF
TRBV7-2	.	TRBJ2-7	CASSLGTGEAYEQYF
TRBV9	.	TRBJ2-3	CASSDRPGTRTSTDTQYF
TRBV6-4	.	TRBJ1-5	CASSDGLGQPQHF
TRBV7-2	once	TRBJ2-2	CASSLDVAGGNTGELFF
TRBV24-1	.	TRBJ1-2	CATSDLVSYGYTF
TRBV19	.	TRBJ1-4	CASSNFRDINEKLFF
TRBV7-8	.	TRBJ2-2	CASSSPGSGRASLGGELFF
TRBV5-4	.	TRBJ2-1	CASSSTANAYNEQFF
TRBV4-3	.	TRBJ2-5	CASSRTRRETQYF
TRBV19	.	TRBJ2-2	CASSIKSSGGTGELFF
TRBV28	.	TRBJ2-2	CASSPTLGFTGELFF
TRBV18	.	TRBJ1-2	CASSLTERTEGAVEGYTF
TRBV18	once	TRBJ1-5	CASSRSQGIDQPQHF
TRBV4-2	few	TRBJ2-7	CASSPLATSGSSYEQYF
TRBV9	.	TRBJ1-5	CASSVPCRVYNQPQHF
TRBV4-3	.	TRBJ2-5	CASSNSGTRGTQYF
TRBV19	.	TRBJ2-7	CASSMDRQPSYEQYF
TRBV7-9	once	TRBJ2-4	CASSLVAGAKNIQYF
TRBV18	once	TRBJ1-5	CASSLGQGTNSNQPQHF
TRBV11-3	.	TRBJ1-3	CASSLGTGVSSGNTIYF
TRBV30	.	TRBJ1-2	CAWRSFAGGYTF